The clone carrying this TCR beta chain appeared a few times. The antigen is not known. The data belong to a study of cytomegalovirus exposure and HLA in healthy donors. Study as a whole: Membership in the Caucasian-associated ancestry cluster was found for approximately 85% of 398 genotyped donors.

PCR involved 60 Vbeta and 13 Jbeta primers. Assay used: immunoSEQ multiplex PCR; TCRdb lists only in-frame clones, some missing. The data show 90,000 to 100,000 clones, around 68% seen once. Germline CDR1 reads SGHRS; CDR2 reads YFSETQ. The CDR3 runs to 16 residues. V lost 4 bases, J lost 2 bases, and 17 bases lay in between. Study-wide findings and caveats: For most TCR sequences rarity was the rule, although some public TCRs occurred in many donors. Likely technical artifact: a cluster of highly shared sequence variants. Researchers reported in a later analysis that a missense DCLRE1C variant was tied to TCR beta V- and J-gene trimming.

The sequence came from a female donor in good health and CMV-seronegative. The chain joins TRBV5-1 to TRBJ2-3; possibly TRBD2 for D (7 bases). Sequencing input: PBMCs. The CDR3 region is CASSLELGGATDTQYF. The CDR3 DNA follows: TGCGCCAGCAGCCTAGAGTTGGGGGGGGCCACAGATACGCAGTATTTT.